The 16 T cell receptor beta chains given below trace back to one sample, sequenced in a study of cytomegalovirus exposure and HLA in healthy donors. The PCR had 60 Vbeta and 13 Jbeta primers. The repertoire was sequenced with immunoSEQ multiplex PCR; TCRdb's copy has only in-frame clones and lacks some. This sample has some 66,000 clones, with about 77% found just once. The sequencing input was PBMCs. These receptors were taken from a man aged 40-50 years in good health and CMV-seronegative.

Comment on this clone: The identical CDR3 is also encoded by other nucleotide sequences in the sample. This rearrangement joins TRBV7-2 to TRBJ2-2, with D unresolved. Germline-derived CDR1 and CDR2 are SGHTA and FQGNSA. The CDR3 covers 14 residues. V dropped 5 bases and J dropped 7 bases, with 14 bases sitting between them. The CDR3 loop is CASSLSLEVGELFF. Written as DNA, the CDR3 is TGTGCCAGCAGCCTAAGCCTAGAGGTCGGGGAGCTGTTTTTT.

This chain uses TRBV18 with TRBJ2-2; D not certain. CDR1 and CDR2 (germline): KGHSH, LQKENI. V lost 4 bases and J 5 bases, leaving 14 bases between the germline ends. The CDR3 has 15 amino acids. The chain's CDR3 is CASSLKERRTGELFF. CDR3 coding DNA: TGTGCCAGCTCACTAAAGGAGAGAAGAACCGGGGAGCTGTTTTTT.

The chain is built from TRBV14 and TRBJ2-7; 12 bases match TRBD2. The CDR3 totals 13 residues. Looked up from germline, CDR1 is SGHDN and CDR2 is FVKESK. The V segment lost 4 bases and the J segment 9 bases; nucleotides outside the gene matches: 4. The CDR3 protein is CASSLGLAGTQYF. In nucleotides, the CDR3 is TGTGCCAGCAGCCTAGGACTAGCGGGAACGCAGTACTTC. Full variable domain (missing parts from reference TRBV14 and TRBJ2-7): EAGVTQFPSHSVIEKGQTVTLRCDPISGHDNLYWYRRVMGKEIKFLLHFVKESKQDESGMPNNRFLAERTGGTYSTLKVQPAELEDSGVYFCASSLGLAGTQYFGPGTRLTVT.

The V and J genes are TRBV4-1 and TRBJ1-5; TRBD1 is a possible D gene (5 bases). Germline V CDR1 and CDR2: MGHRA, YSYEKL. The V gene lost 3 bases and the J gene lost 5 bases, with 11 bases spanning the gap. The CDR3 totals 14 residues. This chain's CDR3 is CASSQGGGDQPQHF. DNA of the CDR3: TGCGCCAGCAGCCAGGGGGGAGGGGATCAGCCCCAGCATTTT.

Only a few counts were recorded for this clone. V gene TRBV5-1 combines with J gene TRBJ1-3, with D tentatively TRBD1 (6 bases). CDR3 length: 16 amino acids. V was clipped by 0 bases and J by 2 bases, with 12 bases between them. From germline, CDR1 is SGHRS and CDR2 YFSETQ. DNA of the CDR3: TGCGCCAGCAGCTTGGGTAACAGGGCTGCTGGAAACACCATATATTTT. Translated: CASSLGNRAAGNTIYF.

The chain couples TRBV9 to TRBJ2-3, with TRBD2 matching 10 bases. Germline CDR1 reads SGDLS; CDR2 reads YYNGEE. The CDR3 length is 15 residues. V lost 4 bases to trimming and J lost 2 bases; unmatched junction nucleotides: 4. The CDR3 spells CASSPGLANTDTQYF. The CDR3 nucleotides read TGTGCCAGCAGCCCGGGACTAGCGAACACAGATACGCAGTATTTT.

The chain has TRBV11-2 and TRBJ2-6; 7 nucleotides align to TRBD2. V trimming: 5 bases; J trimming: 4 bases; junction bases outside the gene matches: 5. CDR1 SGHAT and CDR2 FQNNGV come from the germline V gene. The CDR3 is 15 amino acids. The CDR3 here is CASSRGTTGANVLTF. CDR3 sequence (DNA): TGTGCCAGCAGCCGAGGGACTACGGGGGCCAACGTCCTGACTTTC.

The rearrangement uses TRBV2 and TRBJ2-1, with D tentatively TRBD2 (5 bases). The CDR3 consists of 14 residues. Trimming removed 6 bases at V and 2 bases at J, with 11 bases between. From germline, CDR1 is SNHLY and CDR2 FYNNEI. In nucleotides, the CDR3 is TGTGCCAGCAGCGCAACTAGGACCTACAATGAGCAGTTCTTC. It is translated as CASSATRTYNEQFF.

The chain combines TRBV6-5 with TRBJ2-7; no clear D. With 0 bases removed from V and 3 bases from J, the gap between germline ends came to 12 bases. Germline lookup yields CDR1 MNHEY and CDR2 SVGAGI. The CDR3 has 15 residues. This CDR3 is CASSYSWRSSYEQYF. The CDR3, as DNA: TGTGCCAGCAGTTACTCTTGGCGGTCGAGCTACGAGCAGTACTTC.

The chain employs TRBV27 and TRBJ1-2; possibly TRBD1 for D (6 bases). Trimming took off 3 bases at V and 4 bases at J, with 9 bases between the two ends. CDR1 is MNHEY, CDR2 SMNVEV, per germline (reference sequence). The CDR3 runs to 13 residues. The CDR3 spells CASSFGQSYGYTF. The CDR3 nucleotides are TGTGCCAGCAGTTTTGGACAGTCCTATGGCTACACCTTC.

The chain has TRBV6-4 and TRBJ2-3, with a possible D match to TRBD2 (6 bases). CDR3 size: 15 residues. Germline-derived CDR1 and CDR2 are MRHNA and SNTAGT. The ends were cut back, 0 bases at V and 2 bases at J, with 9 bases in the middle. CDR3 nucleotide sequence: TGTGCCAGCAGTGACTCGGGACTTCTCACAGATACGCAGTATTTT. It translates to CASSDSGLLTDTQYF.

The chain recombines TRBV2 with TRBJ2-3, with D possibly matching TRBD1 (6 bases). The CDR3 runs to 14 residues. Germline loops: CDR1 SNHLY, CDR2 FYNNEI. Trimming pared 11 bases from V and 1 base from J, leaving 16 bases between. This chain's CDR3 is CAVGLGARTDTQYF. CDR3 DNA: TGTGCCGTGGGGTTGGGGGCCCGCACAGATACGCAGTATTTT.

The CDR3 DNA reads TGTGCCAGCAGCTCTAACCCACAGGGTTCAACCGGGGAGCTGTTTTTT. Encoded protein: CASSSNPQGSTGELFF. The rearrangement joins TRBV7-9 to TRBJ2-2, with a possible D match to TRBD1 (6 bases). CDR3 length equals 16 residues. Trimming took 4 bases from V and 5 from J, leaving 17 bases between them. CDR1 is SEHNR, CDR2 FQNEAQ, per germline (reference sequence).

A remark on this clone: The junction differs from germline at one of its ends, possibly a read error. J is TRBJ1-4 and V is TRBV4-1; D gene unclear. Per germline, CDR1 MGHRA and CDR2 YSYEKL. This CDR3 is built from 15 residues. As DNA, the CDR3 is TGTGCCAGCAGCCAAGAGGGAGGGTCTAATGAAAAACTGTTTTTT. It encodes CASSQEGGSNEKLFF.

There are a few counts of this clone. The rearrangement links TRBV9 to TRBJ2-5, with 7 positions matching TRBD2. The CDR3 has 14 amino acids. Germline CDR1 is SGDLS and CDR2 is YYNGEE. Trimming cost V 3 bases and J 0 bases; bases outside gene matches: 2. The CDR3 reads CASSGGGYQETQYF. CDR3 DNA sequence: TGTGCCAGCAGCGGGGGGGGGTACCAAGAGACCCAGTACTTC.

This chain links TRBV2 with TRBJ2-7; 12 bases map to TRBD2. The CDR3 runs 15 residues. With 4 bases clipped from V and 5 bases from J, the junction kept 6 bases outside the gene matches. Germline lookup yields CDR1 SNHLY and CDR2 FYNNEI. CDR3 sequence (DNA): TGTGCCAGCAGTGCCCGGACTAGCGGGAAGGACGAGCAGTACTTC. Amino acid sequence: CASSARTSGKDEQYF.